This entry lists 30 T cell receptor beta chains sequenced from one sample in a study of T cell responses to AZD1222 COVID-19 vaccine. TCRdb's table, derived via immunoSEQ multiplex PCR, lists solely in-frame clones and lacks some. Among about 40,000 clones, over 75% were seen once, and the ten largest hold roughly a quarter. Specimen: peripheral blood, collected 28 days after the second dose of the MenACWY control vaccine. These receptors all stem from an adult who received the MenACWY meningococcal vaccine as a control.

V gene TRBV10-2 combines with J gene TRBJ1-4; no clear D. The CDR3 is 18 residues long. The ends were cut back, 0 bases at V and 7 bases at J, with 21 bases in the middle. Germline CDR1 WSHSY, CDR2 SAAADI. The CDR3: CASSESRTWRGRGEKLFF. The CDR3 DNA reads TGCGCCAGCAGTGAGTCCCGAACCTGGCGGGGTCGGGGTGAAAAACTGTTTTTT.

This clone was seen only once. The chain couples TRBV12-3 or TRBV12-4 to TRBJ1-1; TRBD1 might be the D (6 bases). This CDR3 has 12 amino acids. V was shortened by 5 bases and J by 11 bases, with 15 bases between the two germline ends. The CDR3 sequence: CASSPSTGGAFF. CDR3 nucleotide sequence: TGTGCCAGCAGTCCCTCGACAGGAGGTGCTTTCTTT.

The chain employs TRBV21-1 and TRBJ2-7; the table's D call of TRBD2 was not tested on the DNA. TRBV21-1 is classified as a pseudogene. CDR3 length equals 20 residues. The CDR3 region is CASSKKAPGLAGVMGYEQYF. In DNA, the CDR3 is TGTGCCAGCAGCAAAAAGGCCCCGGGACTAGCGGGAGTCATGGGCTACGAGCAGTACTTC.

The chain recombines TRBV9 with TRBJ2-7, with 7 bases that match TRBD2. With V trimmed by 3 bases and J by 5 bases, 17 bases remained unmatched. CDR3 length: 17 residues. Germline V gene sequence: CDR1 SGDLS, CDR2 YYNGEE. The CDR3 protein is CASSGNPLRGSHDEQYF. The CDR3 nucleotides read TGTGCCAGCAGCGGCAACCCTCTACGCGGGAGCCACGACGAGCAGTACTTC.

The rearrangement uses TRBV28 and TRBJ2-1; TRBD2 might be the D (6 bases). The CDR3 covers 12 residues. V was cut by 7 bases and J by 12 bases, with 16 bases left in between. Germline V gives CDR1 MDHEN, CDR2 SYDVKM. CDR3: CASKTSPRGQFF. CDR3 coding DNA: TGTGCCAGCAAAACCTCCCCGCGGGGGCAGTTCTTC.

This clone occurred once. The J gene is TRBJ2-7, the V gene TRBV6-5; 7 nucleotides line up with TRBD2. CDR1 MNHEY and CDR2 SVGAGI come from the germline V gene. After removal of 2 bases from V and 5 bases from J, the junction contained 6 bases not matched to a gene. The CDR3 has 14 amino acids. The DNA of the CDR3 is TGTGCCAGCAGTTACGCGGGAGTTCGTAACGAGCAGTACTTC. It yields the protein CASSYAGVRNEQYF.

CDR3 DNA sequence: TGTGCCAGCAGCTCCCGGACAGGGAGGCGCACCGGGGAGCTGTTTTTT. It yields the protein CASSSRTGRRTGELFF. This chain uses TRBV7-9 with TRBJ2-2; 8 nucleotides align to TRBD1. V lost 4 bases, J lost 4 bases, and 8 bases stayed unmatched. Germline CDR1 SEHNR, CDR2 FQNEAQ (reference sequence). CDR3 length: 16 amino acids.

This chain uses TRBV28 with TRBJ1-1; D ambiguous. V gave up 5 bases and J gave up 0 bases, with 1 base separating them. The CDR3 is 11 amino acids. Germline V gives CDR1 MDHEN, CDR2 SYDVKM. The chain's CDR3 is CASSMNTEAFF. CDR3 DNA sequence: TGTGCCAGCAGTATGAACACTGAAGCTTTCTTT.

The rearrangement joins TRBV6-5 to TRBJ1-1, with unresolved D. Looked up from germline, CDR1 is MNHEY and CDR2 is SVGAGI. The CDR3 covers 13 residues. The V and J ends lost 3 bases and 0 bases respectively, with 5 bases between them. The CDR3 DNA reads as TGTGCCAGCAGTTATAAGCTGAACACTGAAGCTTTCTTT. As protein: CASSYKLNTEAFF.

The chain recombines TRBV7-9 with TRBJ2-1, with D possibly TRBD1 on 8 matching bases. In germline, CDR1 is SEHNR, CDR2 FQNEAQ (reference sequence). The V end lost 8 bases, the J end lost 7 bases, and 27 bases lay between the germline ends. This CDR3 has 17 residues. The CDR3 loop reads CASEDRARGRKSNEQFF. DNA of the CDR3: TGTGCCAGCGAGGACAGGGCTCGCGGGAGAAAGTCTAATGAGCAGTTCTTC.

This clone has more than one count but fewer than ten. This chain links TRBV19 with TRBJ1-4; D gene unclear. The CDR3 runs to 12 residues. CDR1 LNHDA and CDR2 SQIVND come from the germline V gene (reference sequence). Trimming shortened V by 6 bases and J by 5 bases, and 7 bases separated the two germline ends. This CDR3 is CASSRNNEKLFF. DNA for the CDR3: TGTGCCAGTAGCAGAAACAATGAAAAACTGTTTTTT. The entire variable domain, with the rest obtained from reference TRBV19 and TRBJ1-4, is as follows: DGGITQSPKYLFRKEGQNVTLSCEQNLNHDAMYWYRQDPGQGLRLIYYSQIVNDFQKGDIAEGYSVSREKKESFPLTVTSAQKNPTAFYLCASSRNNEKLFFGSGTQLSVL.

The chain combines TRBV5-4 with TRBJ2-3; D is unclear. CDR1 and CDR2 (germline): SGHNT, YYREEE (reference sequence). This CDR3 is 15 amino acids long. V lost 0 bases and J 0 bases, leaving 8 bases between the germline ends. CDR3 bases: TGTGCCAGCAGCTTGGGAACGCACAGCACAGATACGCAGTATTTT. Translation gives CASSLGTHSTDTQYF.

This clone occurred once. The rearrangement links TRBV19 to TRBJ1-1; 8 bases match TRBD1. The ends lost 9 bases at V and 0 bases at J; junction bases unmatched: 6. CDR1 and CDR2 from the germline V gene are LNHDA and SQIVND (reference sequence). The CDR3 is 14 amino acids. The CDR3 region is CASEDRDLNTEAFF. In DNA, the CDR3 is TGTGCCAGCGAGGACAGGGACCTGAACACTGAAGCTTTCTTT.

The V gene is TRBV3-1 (or the pseudogene TRBV3-2), the J gene TRBJ1-1, with D perhaps TRBD1 (5 bases). Deletions cut 2 bases from V and 6 bases from J, with 13 bases between. The CDR3 spans 14 residues. The germline V gene has CDR1 LGHDT and CDR2 YNNKEL (reference sequence). CDR3 nucleotide sequence: TGTGCCAGCAGCCAATTCGGACAAGTCGCTGAAGCTTTCTTT. Encoded protein: CASSQFGQVAEAFF.

This chain uses TRBV27 with TRBJ2-4; D unresolved. The germline V and J ends were trimmed by 5 bases and 7 bases, with 9 bases remaining between them. The V gene's germline CDR1 is MNHEY and CDR2 SMNVEV (reference sequence). The CDR3 covers 12 residues. Here the CDR3 reads CASSGPGNIQYF. CDR3 nucleotides: TGTGCCAGCAGTGGCCCGGGTAACATTCAGTACTTC.

The chain links TRBV27 to TRBJ2-5; TRBD2 matches 9 bases. Germline-derived CDR1 and CDR2 are MNHEY and SMNVEV (reference sequence). V lost 5 bases and J lost 6; bases outside the gene matches: 10. The CDR3 consists of 15 residues. CDR3 loop: CASSASVAGEQTQYF. As DNA, the CDR3 is TGTGCCAGCAGTGCCTCCGTAGCGGGGGAACAGACCCAGTACTTC.

The chain has TRBV19 and TRBJ2-3; TRBD2 matches at 9 bases. Trimming at V came to 7 bases and at J to 3 bases, leaving 8 bases not matched to a gene. This CDR3 spans 15 amino acids. Germline V gives CDR1 LNHDA, CDR2 SQIVND (reference sequence). CDR3 protein: CASKSGLARTDTQYF. CDR3 DNA: TGTGCCAGTAAGAGCGGACTAGCGAGAACAGATACGCAGTATTTT.

This clone was detected once. This rearrangement joins TRBV7-9 to TRBJ1-1; D is unclear. Germline CDR1 reads SEHNR; CDR2 reads FQNEAQ (reference sequence). The germline V and J ends were trimmed by 5 bases and 1 base, with 11 bases remaining between them. This CDR3 has 14 residues. CDR3 sequence (DNA): TGTGCCAGCAGCCCTCTATCGGGGAACACTGAAGCTTTCTTT. This sequence encodes CASSPLSGNTEAFF.

The V call is TRBV2, the J call TRBJ2-3, with D tentatively TRBD2 (6 bases). V gave up 5 bases and J gave up 2 bases, with 17 bases separating them. Germline V gene sequence: CDR1 SNHLY, CDR2 FYNNEI. The length of the CDR3 is 16 residues. CDR3 DNA: TGTGCCAGCAGTCGACCTATAGCGGACCTCACAGATACGCAGTATTTT. As protein: CASSRPIADLTDTQYF. Supplemented by reference TRBV2 and TRBJ2-3, the full variable domain reads EPEVTQTPSHQVTQMGQEVILRCVPISNHLYFYWYRQILGQKVEFLVSFYNNEISEKSEIFDDQFSVERPDGSNFTLKIRSTKLEDSAMYFCASSRPIADLTDTQYFGPGTRLTVL.

The chain combines TRBV9 with TRBJ2-1; 10 bases map to TRBD2. Germline CDR1 reads SGDLS; CDR2 reads YYNGEE. The length of the CDR3 is 17 residues. The V gene end was trimmed by 4 bases and the J gene end by 9 bases; junction bases not matched to a gene: 16. This CDR3 reads CASSRKPRLAGVGEQFF. DNA for the CDR3: TGTGCCAGCAGCCGAAAGCCCCGGCTAGCGGGAGTGGGTGAGCAGTTCTTC.

This chain uses TRBV9 with TRBJ2-2; 7 nucleotides line up with TRBD2. The CDR3 contains 19 residues. V trimming: 4 bases; J trimming: 5 bases; junction bases outside the gene matches: 20. From germline, CDR1 is SGDLS and CDR2 YYNGEE. CDR3 nucleotide sequence: TGTGCCAGCAGCCCCACCGGGGCGATAGGGCTAGCGGATACCGGGGAGCTGTTTTTT. Its protein is CASSPTGAIGLADTGELFF.

This clone was counted a single time. The chain couples TRBV6-5 to TRBJ2-5; a weak D match, TRBD2 (7 bases). Germline V lookup: CDR1 MNHEY, CDR2 SVGAGI. The CDR3 is made up of 14 amino acids. With 2 bases removed from V and 4 bases from J, the gap between germline ends came to 11 bases. The CDR3, as DNA: TGTGCCAGCAGTTACATCGGGGGGCGAGAGACCCAGTACTTC. Protein product: CASSYIGGRETQYF.

The V gene is TRBV9, the J gene TRBJ2-1, with 10 bases fitting TRBD2. With V trimmed by 4 bases and J by 6 bases, 4 bases remained unmatched. The CDR3 spans 14 residues. The V gene's germline CDR1 is SGDLS and CDR2 YYNGEE. CDR3 sequence: CASSSRTSGNEQFF. DNA of the CDR3: TGTGCCAGCAGCTCTCGGACTAGCGGCAATGAGCAGTTCTTC.

This clone was seen only a few times. The V gene is TRBV6-2 or TRBV6-3, the J gene TRBJ1-6, with D tentatively TRBD1 (5 bases). This CDR3 comprises 13 residues. CDR1 is MNHEY and CDR2 is SVGEGT in the germline V gene. V was trimmed by 2 bases and J by 9 bases, leaving 8 bases between them. The CDR3 nucleotides are TGTGCCAGCAGTTACAGGGGTAGTTCACCCCTCCACTTT. This gives the protein CASSYRGSSPLHF.

This clone was recorded a few times. This chain's CDR3 is CASSFRVGSPLHF. The CDR3 DNA follows: TGTGCCAGCAGCTTCCGGGTTGGTTCACCCCTCCACTTT. V is TRBV7-9 and J is TRBJ1-6; D ambiguous. This CDR3 has 13 residues. CDR1 and CDR2 (germline): SEHNR, FQNEAQ (reference sequence). Trimming cost V 3 bases and J 9 bases, with 9 bases left between them. Full variable domain (remainder filled in from reference TRBV7-9 and TRBJ1-6): DTGVSQNPRHKITKRGQNVTFRCDPISEHNRLYWYRQTLGQGPEFLTYFQNEAQLEKSRLLSDRFSAERPKGSFSTLEIQRTEQGDSAMYLCASSFRVGSPLHFGNGTRLTVT.

This clone has a single count. The chain combines TRBV20-1 with TRBJ2-1, with D uncertain. This CDR3 has 9 residues. The germline V and J ends were trimmed by 6 bases and 8 bases, with 5 bases remaining between them. The germline V gene has CDR1 DFQATT and CDR2 SNEGSKA (reference sequence). CDR3: CSARHEQFF. The CDR3 DNA sequence: TGCAGTGCCAGACATGAGCAGTTCTTC.

The V gene is TRBV5-1, the J gene TRBJ1-6; 8 bases fit TRBD1. Per the germline V gene, CDR1 is SGHRS and CDR2 is YFSETQ. The J segment lost 7 bases and the V segment lost 0 bases, leaving 0 bases of the junction unmatched. The CDR3 contains 14 residues. The CDR3: CASSLGQGNSPLHF. Written as DNA, the CDR3 is TGCGCCAGCAGCTTGGGACAGGGGAATTCACCCCTCCACTTT.

This chain connects TRBV10-1 to TRBJ2-1; 8 bases match TRBD2. The germline gives CDR1 WNHNN, CDR2 SYGVQD (reference sequence). Trimming removed 0 bases from V and 0 bases from J; junction bases left unmatched: 4. The CDR3 runs 17 residues. In DNA form, the CDR3 reads TGCGCCAGCAGTGAGTCTTCGGGAGGGATCTCCTACAATGAGCAGTTCTTC. Translated: CASSESSGGISYNEQFF.

This clone was seen a single time. V gene TRBV12-3 or TRBV12-4 combines with J gene TRBJ2-5; 9 positions match TRBD1. V was pared by 6 bases and J by 4 bases, with 3 bases of the junction left unmatched. The length of the CDR3 is 13 residues. CDR3 DNA sequence: TGTGCCAGCAGACAGGGGGCAGGAGAGACCCAGTACTTC. This gives the protein CASRQGAGETQYF.

The chain combines TRBV3-1 (or the pseudogene TRBV3-2) with TRBJ2-7; 8 positions match TRBD1. Losses at the gene ends were 1 base for V and 3 bases for J; bases not matched to a gene: 2. Germline V gene data show CDR1 as LGHDT and CDR2 as YNNKEL (reference sequence). CDR3 length: 14 residues. CDR3 DNA: TGTGCCAGCAGCCAAGCTGGACAGGGCTACGAGCAGTACTTC. This translates into CASSQAGQGYEQYF.